This T cell receptor (beta chain) was found in a study of CD8 T cells in ankylosing spondylitis. Each CDR3 protein gets one entry after TCRdb re-called the 5' RACE reads with MiXCR. Among just over 150,000 distinct CDR3 sequences listed, about 18% were seen once. This clonotype was seen at least ten times. The specimen was blood, either unsorted or a sorted T cell fraction (not recorded which). The sequence was collected from a male donor with ankylosing spondylitis or in good health (not recorded which).

The CDR3 reads CASSPEGGSGNQPQHF. In nucleotides, the CDR3 is TGTGCCAGCAGCCCTGAGGGGGGGTCCGGAAATCAGCCCCAGCATTTT. This chain joins TRBV12-3 or TRBV12-4 and TRBJ1-5; perhaps TRBD1 as D (6 bases). V was pared by 6 bases and J by 4 bases, with 19 bases between. The CDR3 loop spans 16 amino acids.